This T cell receptor beta chain came from a study of blood T cell repertoires in COVID-19. Study-level information: The analysed material was cDNA or gDNA that came from T cells, B-cell-depleted T cells, or PBMCs.

The CDR3 extends over 14 amino acids. Looked up from germline, CDR1 is SNHLY and CDR2 is FYNNEI. V shed 6 bases and J 7 bases; nucleotides not matched to a gene: 9. In the original analysis: Reference gene primers were amplified, and this amplification served to estimate nucleated cell counts. The table came from immunoSEQ multiplex PCR; TCRdb's copy has only in-frame clones and leaves some out. V and J calls and clone size come straight from that table; D and trimming were deduced from the DNA. The sample records about 210,000 clones, about four fifths being singletons. This chain connects TRBV2 to TRBJ1-5, with 7 bases identical to TRBD1. The clonotype was recovered from a woman aged 40 to 50 with active or convalescent COVID-19. The sequenced sample was peripheral blood. The CDR3 bases are TGTGCCAGCAGATACGACAGGGTGAGCCAGCCCCAGCATTTT. Protein product: CASRYDRVSQPQHF.